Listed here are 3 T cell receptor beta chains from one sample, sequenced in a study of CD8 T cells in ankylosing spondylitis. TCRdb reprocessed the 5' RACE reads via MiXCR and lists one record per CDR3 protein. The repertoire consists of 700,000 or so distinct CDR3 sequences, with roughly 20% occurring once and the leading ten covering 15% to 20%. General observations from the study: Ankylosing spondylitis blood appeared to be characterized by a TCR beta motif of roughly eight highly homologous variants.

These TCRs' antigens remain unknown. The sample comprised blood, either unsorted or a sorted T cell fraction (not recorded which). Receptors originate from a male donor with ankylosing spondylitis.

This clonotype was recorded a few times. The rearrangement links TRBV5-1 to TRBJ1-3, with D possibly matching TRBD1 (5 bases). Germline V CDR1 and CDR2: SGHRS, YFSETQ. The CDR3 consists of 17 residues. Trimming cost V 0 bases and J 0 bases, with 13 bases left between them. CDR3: CASSLEGRLNSGNTIYF. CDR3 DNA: TGCGCCAGCAGCTTGGAGGGACGCCTGAACTCTGGAAACACCATATATTTT.

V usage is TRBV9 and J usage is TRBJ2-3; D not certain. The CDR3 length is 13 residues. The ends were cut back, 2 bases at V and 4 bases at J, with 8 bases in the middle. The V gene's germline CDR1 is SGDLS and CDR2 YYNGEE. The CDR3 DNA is TGTGCCAGCAGCGTCGGCGTCCCAGATACGCAGTATTTT. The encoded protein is CASSVGVPDTQYF.

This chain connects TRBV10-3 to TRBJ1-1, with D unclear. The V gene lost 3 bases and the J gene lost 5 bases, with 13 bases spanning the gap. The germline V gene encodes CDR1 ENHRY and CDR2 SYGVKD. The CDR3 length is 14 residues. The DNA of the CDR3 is TGTGCCATCAGTGATCAGGTCCTGAGGACTGAAGCTTTCTTT. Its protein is CAISDQVLRTEAFF.